A single sample is the source of the 27 T cell receptor beta chains below, sequenced in a study of T cells in Graves' hyperthyroidism and ophthalmopathy. RNA transcripts served as the template for amplifying TCR beta CDR3 regions. A first-round RT-PCR of the TCR CDR3 used the HTBI primer set. TCRdb redid the calling of the multiplex PCR reads with MiXCR, one entry per CDR3 protein. Of about 160,000 distinct CDR3 sequences listed, just under 9.5% were seen once; the top ten hold approximately 20%. The specimen was blood. The origin of the receptors is a woman between 18 and 30 years old with Graves' hyperthyroidism that later progressed to Graves' ophthalmopathy.

This clonotype was picked up many times. The chain links TRBV11-2 to TRBJ2-7; 7 bases match TRBD1. The CDR3 is 15 amino acids. J gave up 0 bases and V 6 bases, and 8 bases lay outside the gene matches. The germline V gene encodes CDR1 SGHAT and CDR2 FQNNGV. The CDR3 region is CASSLTGISSYEQYF. The CDR3 DNA reads TGTGCCAGCAGTCTGACAGGGATCAGCTCCTACGAGCAGTACTTC. The whole variable domain, filled in from reference TRBV11-2 and TRBJ2-7, reads EAGVAQSPRYKIIEKRQSVAFWCNPISGHATLYWYQQILGQGPKLLIQFQNNGVVDDSQLPKDRFSAERLKGVDSTLKIQPAKLEDSAVYLCASSLTGISSYEQYFGPGTRLTVT.

About this clonotype: This sequence may be a read error, since a much larger clone differs from it by one base. The conserved phenylalanine or tryptophan normally closing the CDR3 is absent here, so this likely arose from a read error. The rearrangement joins TRBV30 to TRBJ1-6, with 7 bases fitting TRBD1. The trim removed 4 bases at V and 7 bases at J, leaving 10 bases unmatched. The CDR3 totals 15 residues. Per the germline V gene, CDR1 is GTSNPN and CDR2 is SVGIG (reference sequence). CDR3: CAWNPASGGNSPLHL. CDR3 bases: TGTGCCTGGAACCCAGCGTCAGGGGGAAATTCACCCCTCCACTTG.

Ten or more counts support this clonotype. The V call is TRBV28, the J call TRBJ1-6; D may be TRBD1 (5 bases). The CDR3 is made up of 14 amino acids. CDR1 and CDR2 (germline): MDHEN, SYDVKM. Trimming shortened V by 5 bases and J by 8 bases, and 13 bases separated the two germline ends. The CDR3: CASSGAWGDSPLHF. The CDR3 DNA reads as TGTGCCAGCAGTGGAGCTTGGGGGGATTCACCCCTCCACTTT.

In this sample, this clonotype turned up many times. The chain uses TRBV27 and TRBJ2-1; tentatively, D is TRBD1 (6 bases). The length of the CDR3 is 15 residues. CDR1 is MNHEY and CDR2 is SMNVEV in the germline V gene (reference sequence). V was pared by 2 bases and J by 1 base, with 9 bases between. The CDR3 DNA reads TGTGCCAGCAGTTTAATCACAGGGTCCTACAATGAGCAGTTCTTC. Its protein is CASSLITGSYNEQFF.

This clonotype was picked up many times. The chain links TRBV30 to TRBJ2-5, with 8 bases aligning to TRBD2. CDR1 GTSNPN and CDR2 SVGIG come from the germline V gene (reference sequence). This CDR3 has 15 amino acids. The J segment lost 5 bases and the V segment lost 0 bases, leaving 8 bases of the junction unmatched. The CDR3 bases are TGTGCCTGGAGTGTAACCGGGGGGGCCCGGGAGACCCAGTACTTC. It codes for CAWSVTGGARETQYF.

This clonotype was counted many times. The chain carries TRBV29-1 and TRBJ2-1; D possibly corresponds to TRBD2 (5 bases). With 4 bases removed from V and 6 bases from J, the gap between germline ends came to 22 bases. Germline CDR1 SQVTM, CDR2 ANQGSEA. This CDR3 has 16 residues. The CDR3 spells CSVVVLRPGIGNEQFF. The CDR3 coding sequence is TGCAGCGTTGTAGTACTCAGGCCCGGGATCGGCAATGAGCAGTTCTTC.

A remark on this clonotype: One junction end does not reproduce the germline sequence, and a read error may be involved. The chain recombines TRBV2 with TRBJ2-5; D is possibly TRBD2 (5 bases). This CDR3 region has 13 residues. Germline assignment: CDR1 SNHLY and CDR2 FYNNEI. The CDR3 DNA sequence: TGTGCTAGCAGAGCCGGGAATCGAGAGACCCGGTACTTC. Its protein is CASRAGNRETRYF.

This clonotype was observed many times. V and J are TRBV28 and TRBJ1-2; 8 nucleotides align to TRBD1. This CDR3 is 13 amino acids long. V was clipped by 7 bases and J by 6 bases; unmatched bases: 7. Germline assignment: CDR1 MDHEN and CDR2 SYDVKM. CDR3 DNA: TGTGCCAGCATACCGGGACAGGCGCATGGCTACACCTTC. It is translated as CASIPGQAHGYTF.

This clonotype has only a few counts. The chain is built from TRBV20-1 and TRBJ2-1; D remains unclear. The CDR3 has 11 residues. Deletions cut 2 bases from V and 6 bases from J, with 5 bases between. Germline V gene lookup returns CDR1 DFQATT and CDR2 SNEGSKA (reference sequence). CDR3 in amino acids: CSARMVNEQFF. CDR3 DNA: TGCAGTGCTAGAATGGTCAATGAGCAGTTCTTC.

This clonotype was seen ten or more times. The chain recombines TRBV20-1 with TRBJ1-2; D remains unclear. CDR1 and CDR2 from the germline V gene are DFQATT and SNEGSKA (reference sequence). The CDR3 covers 14 residues. The V and J ends lost 1 base and 1 base respectively, with 10 bases between them. The DNA of the CDR3 is TGCAGTGCTAGAGGGCAGACTGTTAACTATGGCTACACCTTC. Its protein is CSARGQTVNYGYTF.

With regard to this clonotype: Being one base from a much bigger clone, this may be a read error. The chain links TRBV5-4 to TRBJ2-5; 7 nucleotides align to TRBD2. CDR1 is SGHNT and CDR2 is YYREEE in the germline V gene (reference sequence). The CDR3 loop spans 13 amino acids. This chain's CDR3 is CASSLDMRETQCF. The CDR3 DNA sequence: TGTGCCAGCAGCTTGGACATGCGGGAGACCCAGTGCTTC. Full variable domain (missing parts from reference TRBV5-4 and TRBJ2-5): ETGVTQSPTHLIKTRGQQVTLRCSSQSGHNTVSWYQQALGQGPQFIFQYYREEENGRGNFPPRFSGLQFPNYSSELNVNALELDDSALYLCASSLDMRETQCFGPGTRLLVL.

This clonotype occurred many times. The CDR3 DNA follows: TGCAGTGCTAGAGGGTTAGTTAATATCTACGAGCAGTACTTC. Its translation: CSARGLVNIYEQYF. The rearrangement joins TRBV20-1 to TRBJ2-7; D is undetermined. The V end lost 1 base, the J end lost 3 bases, and 13 bases lay between the germline ends. Per the germline V gene, CDR1 is DFQATT and CDR2 is SNEGSKA (reference sequence). The CDR3 runs to 14 residues.

In this sample, this clonotype turned up many times. The chain is built from TRBV12-3 or TRBV12-4 and TRBJ2-1; TRBD1 agrees at 7 bases. V gave up 5 bases and J gave up 5 bases; unmatched junction bases: 3. The CDR3 runs 13 residues. The CDR3 coding sequence is TGTGCCAGCAGTGGGACAGCCCACAATGAGCAGTTCTTC. Translating it yields CASSGTAHNEQFF.

The V and J genes are TRBV19 and TRBJ1-2; D unresolved. Germline assignment: CDR1 LNHDA and CDR2 SQIVND (reference sequence). This CDR3 region has 14 residues. Trimming left V 4 bases short and J 4 bases short, with 13 bases between. For the CDR3, the DNA is TGTGCCAGTAGTAAAGACGGACTGGCCTATGGCTACACCTTC. Protein product: CASSKDGLAYGYTF.

This clonotype was seen repeatedly, ten times or more. This chain uses TRBV12-3 or TRBV12-4 with TRBJ2-1, with D perhaps being TRBD1 or TRBD2 (5 bases each). CDR3 length: 13 amino acids. Trimming took off 7 bases at V and 6 bases at J, with 13 bases between the two ends. The CDR3 sequence is CASTTTGLNEQFF. CDR3 bases: TGTGCCAGCACCACTACGGGGCTCAATGAGCAGTTCTTC.

This clonotype was seen ten or more times. The chain combines TRBV20-1 with TRBJ2-3, with TRBD1 matching 8 bases. V lost 4 bases to trimming and J lost 4 bases; unmatched junction nucleotides: 7. CDR1 and CDR2 from the germline V gene are DFQATT and SNEGSKA (reference sequence). This CDR3 is built from 14 residues. The CDR3 spells CSAMGQDWSDTQYF. Here the CDR3 DNA reads TGCAGTGCTATGGGACAGGATTGGTCAGATACGCAGTATTTT.

V is TRBV27 and J is TRBJ2-7; no firm D call. Per the germline V gene, CDR1 is MNHEY and CDR2 is SMNVEV (reference sequence). The CDR3 has 15 residues. The V gene lost 5 bases and the J gene lost 3 bases, with 17 bases spanning the gap. The CDR3 spells CASSVSRSQFYEQYF. CDR3 in DNA: TGTGCCAGCAGTGTAAGCAGGAGCCAGTTCTACGAGCAGTACTTC.

In its sample, this clonotype was seen many times. The rearrangement links TRBV3-1 to TRBJ2-5; possibly TRBD2 for D (6 bases). The CDR3 is 15 amino acids. Trimming left V 1 base short and J 2 bases short, with 11 bases between. Germline V gives CDR1 LGHDT, CDR2 YNNKEL (reference sequence). The CDR3 DNA is TGTGCCAGCAGCCAAGCCTGGGAGGCGCAAGAGACCCAGTACTTC. Protein product: CASSQAWEAQETQYF.

This clonotype was picked up many times. The J gene is TRBJ1-2, the V gene TRBV2; 7 bases agree with TRBD1. Losses at the gene ends were 8 bases for V and 8 bases for J; bases not matched to a gene: 2. CDR1 and CDR2 (germline): SNHLY, FYNNEI. CDR3 length equals 10 residues. The CDR3 region has the DNA TGTGCCAGCGGGGACAGCGGCTACACCTTC. Translation gives CASGDSGYTF.

This clonotype came up many times. The chain has TRBV4-1 and TRBJ2-5; 7 bases match TRBD1. The V segment lost 3 bases and the J segment 2 bases; nucleotides outside the gene matches: 12. The CDR3 is 17 residues long. The germline V gene has CDR1 MGHRA and CDR2 YSYEKL. CDR3: CASSHLATGTVQETQYF. Written as DNA, the CDR3 is TGCGCCAGCAGCCACCTAGCCACCGGGACAGTTCAAGAGACCCAGTACTTC.

As for this clonotype: A read error is possible here, since a much larger clone lies one base away. This rearrangement joins TRBV20-1 to TRBJ2-7; 8 bases line up with TRBD1. Germline loops: CDR1 DFQATT, CDR2 SNEGSKA (reference sequence). V lost 6 bases, J lost 5 bases, and 15 bases stayed unmatched. This CDR3 has 15 amino acids. The CDR3 region has the DNA TGCAGTGCACAAAGCCCGGGACAGGTGGGCCACGAGCAGTACTTC. It encodes CSAQSPGQVGHEQYF.

This clonotype was counted ten times or more. The V call is TRBV13, the J call TRBJ2-5; D could derive from TRBD1 or TRBD2 (5 bases each). The length of the CDR3 is 15 residues. The V and J ends lost 6 bases and 2 bases respectively, with 16 bases between them. The germline gives CDR1 PRHDT, CDR2 FYEKMQ (reference sequence). This CDR3 is CASRPWGSVQETQYF. Written as DNA, the CDR3 is TGTGCCAGCAGACCCTGGGGGTCAGTACAAGAGACCCAGTACTTC.

The rearrangement uses TRBV9 and TRBJ2-7; the match to TRBD1 covers 8 bases. V shed 2 bases and J 3 bases; nucleotides not matched to a gene: 4. Germline V gene lookup returns CDR1 SGDLS and CDR2 YYNGEE. CDR3 size: 14 residues. CDR3 nucleotide sequence: TGTGCCAGCAGCGTCGGACAGGGAGGCTACGAGCAGTACTTC. It specifies CASSVGQGGYEQYF.

This clonotype was seen repeatedly, ten times or more. The chain couples TRBV2 to TRBJ1-5; tentative D call: TRBD1 (5 bases). CDR3 length: 14 amino acids. V lost 6 bases and J 3 bases, leaving 12 bases between the germline ends. Germline loops: CDR1 SNHLY, CDR2 FYNNEI. CDR3 loop: CASRATDLNQPQHF. CDR3 nucleotides: TGTGCCAGCAGGGCGACAGACCTCAATCAGCCCCAGCATTTT.

This clonotype was counted many times. V gene TRBV20-1 combines with J gene TRBJ2-7; TRBD2 agrees at 10 bases. CDR1 and CDR2 (germline): DFQATT, SNEGSKA (reference sequence). The CDR3 has 15 residues. J gave up 3 bases and V 5 bases, and 10 bases lay outside the gene matches. In DNA, the CDR3 is TGCAGTGCTCGGAGCGGGAGGGGTTATGGCTACGAGCAGTACTTC. It is translated as CSARSGRGYGYEQYF.

This clonotype was seen at least ten times. The chain is built from TRBV20-1 and TRBJ2-5, with 13 nucleotides matching TRBD2. Germline CDR1 is DFQATT and CDR2 is SNEGSKA (reference sequence). The junction had 5 bases not matched to a gene; V was cut back by 5 bases and J by 2 bases. The length of the CDR3 is 15 residues. The CDR3 spells CSAVPGLAGQETQYF. The CDR3 DNA is TGCAGTGCTGTACCGGGACTAGCGGGACAAGAGACCCAGTACTTC.

This clonotype was counted between two and nine times. This chain connects TRBV5-4 to TRBJ2-1; D remains unclear. Germline CDR1 SGHNT, CDR2 YYREEE (reference sequence). The CDR3 consists of 16 residues. The V gene lost 3 bases and the J gene lost 4 bases, with 17 bases spanning the gap. The CDR3 loop reads CASSSLIQEPYNEQFF. CDR3 coding DNA: TGTGCCAGCAGCTCGTTAATTCAGGAGCCTTACAATGAGCAGTTCTTC.